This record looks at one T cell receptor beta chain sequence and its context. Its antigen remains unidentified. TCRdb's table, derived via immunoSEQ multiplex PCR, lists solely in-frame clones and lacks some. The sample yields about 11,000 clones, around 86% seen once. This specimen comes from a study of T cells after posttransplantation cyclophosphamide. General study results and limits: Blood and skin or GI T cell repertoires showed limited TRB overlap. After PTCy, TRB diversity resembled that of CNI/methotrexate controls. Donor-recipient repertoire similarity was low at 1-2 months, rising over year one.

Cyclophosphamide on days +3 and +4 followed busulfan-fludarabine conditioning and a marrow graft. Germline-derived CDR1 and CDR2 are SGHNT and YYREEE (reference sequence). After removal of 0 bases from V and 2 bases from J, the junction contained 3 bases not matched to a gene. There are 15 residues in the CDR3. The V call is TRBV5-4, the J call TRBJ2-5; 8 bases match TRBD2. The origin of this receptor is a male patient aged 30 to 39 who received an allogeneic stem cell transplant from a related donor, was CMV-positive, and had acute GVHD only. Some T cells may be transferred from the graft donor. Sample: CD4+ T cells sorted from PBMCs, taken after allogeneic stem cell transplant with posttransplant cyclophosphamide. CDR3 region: CASSLDAGGQETQYF. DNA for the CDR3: TGTGCCAGCAGCTTGGATGCGGGGGGTCAAGAGACCCAGTACTTC.